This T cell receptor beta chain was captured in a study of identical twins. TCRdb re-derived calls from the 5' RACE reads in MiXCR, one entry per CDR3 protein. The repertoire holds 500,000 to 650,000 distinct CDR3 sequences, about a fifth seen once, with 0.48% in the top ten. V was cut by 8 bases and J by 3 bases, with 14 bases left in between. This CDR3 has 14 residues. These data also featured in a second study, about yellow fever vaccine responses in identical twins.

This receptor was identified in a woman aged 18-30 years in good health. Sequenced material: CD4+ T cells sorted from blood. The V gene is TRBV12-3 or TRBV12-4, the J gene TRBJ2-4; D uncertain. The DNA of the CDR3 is TGTGCCAGCCAAGTTTTGAGTGGCAAAAACATTCAGTACTTC. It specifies CASQVLSGKNIQYF.